These T cell receptor beta chains were read from a single sample in a study of cytomegalovirus exposure and HLA in healthy donors. The repertoire was sequenced with immunoSEQ multiplex PCR; TCRdb's copy has only in-frame clones and lacks some. Of roughly 80,000 clones listed, about four fifths are singletons. The sequencing sample was made of PBMCs. The source of these receptors is a woman aged 45-65 years in good health and CMV-seronegative. CDR3s include the opening cysteine and the closing phenylalanine or tryptophan. Fields, in order: D gene, clone size, J gene, V gene, CDR3 DNA, CDR3 protein. D genes are given only for firm matches. Expanded clones get a size class; other rows say once, few or many, or leave the size out.

TRBD1,NA,TRBJ2-1,TRBV5-4,TGTGCCAGCAGTCCGGACAGGGGAGGTTATGAGCAGTTCTTC,CASSPDRGGYEQFF
NA,NA,TRBJ2-1,TRBV27,TGTGCCAGCAGTTTCGAGACAGGCATCAATGAGCAGTTCTTC,CASSFETGINEQFF
TRBD2,few,TRBJ2-7,TRBV4-1,TGCGCCAGCAGCCAGGGTCTGACTAGCGGCTACGAGCAGTACTTC,CASSQGLTSGYEQYF
TRBD1,NA,TRBJ2-4,TRBV15,TGTGCCACCAGCAGATCAATTAATTTCGGGACAGGGTTTACCGGACTAGCCAAAAACATTCAGTACTTC,CATSRSINFGTGFTGLAKNIQYF
NA,NA,TRBJ1-4,TRBV6-5,TGTGCCAGCAGAGGGGTTGGTGAAAAACTGTTTTTT,CASRGVGEKLFF
NA,once,TRBJ2-2,TRBV7-9,TGTGCCAGCAGCTCTACAGGAGAAACCGGGGAGCTGTTTTTT,CASSSTGETGELFF
NA,NA,TRBJ2-1,TRBV4-3,TGCGCCAGCAGCCAAGAACCCGGTAACTACAATGAGCAGTTCTTC,CASSQEPGNYNEQFF
NA,NA,TRBJ2-4,TRBV7-9,TGTGCCAGCAGCTTCATGGGGGCTGGAAACATTCAGTACTTC,CASSFMGAGNIQYF
NA,NA,TRBJ2-7,TRBV19,TGTGCCAGTAGTGGTAGGTTAGCCTTCACCTACGAGCAGTACTTC,CASSGRLAFTYEQYF
NA,NA,TRBJ1-2,TRBV9,TGTGCCAGCAGCGTAGTCGGTCGTGGCTACACCTTC,CASSVVGRGYTF
NA,NA,TRBJ1-3,TRBV5-1,TGCGCCAGCAGCTTGGGACAGACTGGAAACACCATATATTTT,CASSLGQTGNTIYF
NA,NA,TRBJ1-2,TRBV6-1,TGTGCCAGCAGTGAATTTCCTCGGACACCCACTAACTATGGCTACACCTTC,CASSEFPRTPTNYGYTF
NA,once,TRBJ2-3,TRBV11-2,TGTGCCAGCAGCTTTCCGGGACTTGGCACAGATACGCAGTATTTT,CASSFPGLGTDTQYF
TRBD1,NA,TRBJ1-1,TRBV15,TGTGCCACCAGCAGAGATGCGGGACAGGGTAATTCCATGAACACTGAAGCTTTCTTT,CATSRDAGQGNSMNTEAFF
NA,once,TRBJ2-5,TRBV15,TGTGCCACCAGCAGTTTGGTAAACAGGATTGAGACCCAGTACTTC,CATSSLVNRIETQYF
NA,NA,TRBJ1-2,TRBV2,TGTGCCAGCAGTGAGGGGGGAAACTATGGCTACACCTTC,CASSEGGNYGYTF
TRBD1,few,TRBJ2-2,TRBV18,TGTGCCAGCTCACCATCCGGGACAGGGGTTACCGGGGAGCTGTTTTTT,CASSPSGTGVTGELFF
TRBD1,once,TRBJ1-6,TRBV27,TGTGCCAGCAGTTTAGGGGACAGGGTGGGTTCACCCCTCCACTTT,CASSLGDRVGSPLHF
TRBD1,NA,TRBJ2-1,TRBV2,TGTGCCAGCAGCGCCAACAGGGGATACAATGAGCAGTTCTTC,CASSANRGYNEQFF
TRBD1,NA,TRBJ1-2,TRBV29-1,TGCAGCGTTGCCATCCAGGGGGGTCCTAGTGGCTACACCTTC,CSVAIQGGPSGYTF
NA,NA,TRBJ2-3,TRBV7-8,TGTGCCAGCAGCCCGCGGACTCGAAATACGCAGTATTTT,CASSPRTRNTQYF
NA,NA,TRBJ2-4,TRBV6-1,TGTGCCAGCAGTGAAGTATCAAGCCCTAGCATTCAGTACTTC,CASSEVSSPSIQYF
TRBD1,NA,TRBJ1-5,TRBV5-1,TGCGCCAGCAGCTTTGGGACAGGGGCCAATCAGCCCCAGCATTTT,CASSFGTGANQPQHF
TRBD1,NA,TRBJ1-1,TRBV19,TGTGCCAGTAGTATATCCGCACAGGGGTCTGAAGCTTTCTTT,CASSISAQGSEAFF
NA,NA,TRBJ1-1,TRBV6-6,TGTGCCAGCAGTTTCAATGGGGCCACTGAAGCTTTCTTT,CASSFNGATEAFF
NA,NA,TRBJ1-1,TRBV15,TGTGCCACCAGCAGAGATCGGGGGGACACTGAAGCTTTCTTT,CATSRDRGDTEAFF
NA,NA,TRBJ2-1,TRBV19,TGTGCCAGTAGTAAGGGGGACACAACCTACAATGAGCAGTTCTTC,CASSKGDTTYNEQFF
NA,NA,TRBJ1-5,TRBV11-2,TGTGCCAGCAGCCTCTCCTCGAATCAGCCCCAGCATTTT,CASSLSSNQPQHF
NA,NA,TRBJ1-1,TRBV4-3,TGCGCCAGCAGCCAAGTGATCGTAGAAACTGAAGCTTTCTTT,CASSQVIVETEAFF
NA,once,TRBJ2-1,TRBV2,TGTGCCAGCAGTGTCAGCCAGGGGAAGTACAATGAGCAGTTCTTC,CASSVSQGKYNEQFF
TRBD1,NA,TRBJ1-1,TRBV7-9,TGTGCCAGCAGCCCATGGACAGGTAATGAAGCTTTCTTT,CASSPWTGNEAFF
TRBD2,NA,TRBJ2-1,TRBV9,TGTGCCAGCAGCGCTAGCGGGAGCGGTTTTGAGCAGTTCTTC,CASSASGSGFEQFF
TRBD2,NA,TRBJ2-7,TRBV29-1,TGCAGCGTTGAGCTAGCGGGGACCTACGAGCAGTACTTC,CSVELAGTYEQYF
TRBD2,NA,TRBJ2-2,TRBV5-1,TGCGCCAGCAGCCAAAGGGCGGGAGGACCGACCGGGGAGCTGTTTTTT,CASSQRAGGPTGELFF
TRBD2,NA,TRBJ2-1,TRBV6-4,TGTGCCAGCAGTGACTCGAGCGGGGGTACGTGGAATGAGCAGTTCTTC,CASSDSSGGTWNEQFF
NA,NA,TRBJ1-6,TRBV2,TGTGCCAGCGGTACAGGGAGCTCCTATAATTCACCCCTCCACTTT,CASGTGSSYNSPLHF
NA,NA,TRBJ1-1,TRBV5-6,TGTGCCAGCAGCCCACAGGGAACCCCGCGAGCTTTCTTT,CASSPQGTPRAFF
TRBD2,NA,TRBJ2-2,TRBV5-4,TGTGCCAGCAGCTTGCGTCTGGGTAGCGGGAGTGGCACCGGGGAGCTGTTTTTT,CASSLRLGSGSGTGELFF
NA,few,TRBJ2-1,TRBV11-1,TGTGCCAGCAGCCCGCAGCGGGCCAATGAGCAGTTCTTC,CASSPQRANEQFF
NA,NA,TRBJ2-1,TRBV29-1,TGCAGCGCCCCAGGAGGCCCACAAGAGCAGTTCTTC,CSAPGGPQEQFF
NA,once,TRBJ2-2,TRBV7-9,TGTGCCAGCAGCTCTAGTGGGGTGAGGGCTCGCACCAACACCGGGGAGCTGTTTTTT,CASSSSGVRARTNTGELFF
NA,NA,TRBJ1-1,TRBV10-1,TGCGCCAGCAGTCCCCGACTCGGGAGGGGTAGGACTGAAGCTTTCTTT,CASSPRLGRGRTEAFF